This T cell receptor beta chain derives from a study of T cells after posttransplantation cyclophosphamide. A note on this clone: Its matching antigen is unknown.

Overall study results and limits: Donor CD8+ memory clones often dominated recipient blood repertoires at later times. Recipient CMV seropositivity and CMV reactivation strongly tracked TRB clonality.

Using immunoSEQ multiplex PCR, the repertoire was profiled, and TCRdb retains in-frame clones only, with some absent. This sample has 4,500 to 6,000 clones; around 60% occur once, and the top ten carry 18%. This CDR3 is 12 amino acids long. V lost 4 bases and J lost 10, with 11 bases in between. Germline loops: CDR1 LNHDA, CDR2 SQIVND (reference sequence). Sequencing input: memory CD8+ T cells sorted from blood. The rearrangement links TRBV19 to TRBJ2-1; D gene ambiguous. The source of this sequence is a woman aged 55-69 years in good health, CMV-negative, and a related stem cell transplant donor. CDR3 bases: TGTGCCAGTAGTACCGAACAGCAAGAGCAGTTCTTC. This codes for CASSTEQQEQFF.